This T cell receptor (beta chain) was found in a study of lymphopenia after photon versus proton radiotherapy (dated by TCRdb to about 2019). For the study in its entirety: The immunological effects of photon versus proton radiation therapy were compared in patients with gastrointestinal tumors who developed high-grade lymphopenia. The goal of the study was to describe how the two radiation modalities differ in their effects on the immune system. The roughly 21 patients in the cohort had gastrointestinal tumors, were treated with either photon or proton therapy, and subsequently developed lymphopenia.

General findings and caveats noted by the study authors: Once the lymphocyte count had reached its nadir, the repertoires of photon-treated patients showed oligoclonal expansion, particularly of CD8+ Temra cells, and this expansion drove the decline in diversity. Among patients across the cohort who died, overall survival time showed an inverse correlation with a larger post-nadir drop in TCR diversity. The authors looked at the survival association only in patients who died, and they framed better survival with proton therapy as a possibility rather than a demonstrated result. Proton-treated patients stayed relatively stable during treatment, while photon-treated patients lost naive T cells and TCR diversity and gained effector/memory populations.

Comments on this clone: No cognate antigen has been identified for it. No base-level quality is on record; no much larger clone is a single base apart.

The library was prepared using the immunoSEQ multiplex PCR assay. Deep sequencing of rearranged TCR beta loci, alongside multiparametric flow cytometry, was used to profile T cell repertoires. Entries here come from immuneACCESS through TCRdb and include only in-frame sequences with V and J called. Some clones fail to appear in such tables; in the studies checked, an unresolved V gene covers under half of the shortfall, and the cause of the remainder is unknown. The sample table shows some 70,000 clones, and over 80% are seen once. Under 14% of the sample comes from the top ten. Trimming takes 4 bases from V and 4 bases from J, and the germline ends sit 9 bases apart. The CDR3 measures 13 amino acids from cysteine to phenylalanine. This entry keeps only the CDR3 DNA: 39 bases, framed from base 1. Taken from the germline V gene, the CDR1 and CDR2 loops are SGHRS and YFSETQ.

This specimen was peripheral blood, taken from a patient treated with proton-based radiotherapy. This chain joins TRBV5-1 to TRBJ1-3, with TRBD1 as a weak D call on 5 bases. This TCR derives from an elderly man with esophageal cancer. The CDR3 protein is CASSTGAGNTIYF. The nucleotide sequence is given as TGCGCCAGCAGCACCGGGGCCGGAAACACCATATATTTT.